The 10 T cell receptor beta chains given below trace back to one sample, sequenced in a study of blood T cell repertoires in COVID-19. The repertoire was sequenced with immunoSEQ multiplex PCR; TCRdb's copy has only in-frame clones and lacks some. The repertoire holds roughly 200,000 clones, with about 84% as singletons. The sequencing sample was made of PBMCs or T cells enriched from blood (not recorded which). The origin of the receptors is a man in his forties or fifties with acute COVID-19.

This CDR3 reads CASSRQYNSPLHF. DNA of the CDR3: TGTGCCAGCAGTCGACAGTATAATTCACCCCTCCACTTT. The V gene is TRBV27, the J gene TRBJ1-6; D may be TRBD1 (5 bases). The ends were cut back, 5 bases at V and 4 bases at J, with 6 bases in the middle. The germline CDR1 and CDR2 sequences are MNHEY and SMNVEV (reference sequence). The CDR3 extends over 13 amino acids.

This chain connects TRBV5-1 to TRBJ2-1, with D possibly matching TRBD1 (6 bases). The CDR3 contains 12 residues. From germline, CDR1 is SGHRS and CDR2 YFSETQ. V lost 4 bases and J 5 bases, leaving 7 bases between the germline ends. The CDR3 sequence: CASSQGNNEQFF. In DNA form, the CDR3 reads TGCGCCAGCAGCCAGGGGAACAATGAGCAGTTCTTC.

A single count supports this clone. V is TRBV21-1 and J is TRBJ1-4; TRBD1 was called by the table and not checked on the DNA. TRBV21-1 is a recognized pseudogene. The CDR3 is made up of 13 amino acids. The CDR3 here is CGGRQATNEKLFF. CDR3 nucleotides: TGTGGGGGCCGACAGGCAACTAATGAAAAACTGTTTTTT.

The chain links TRBV30 to TRBJ2-3; 7 bases line up with TRBD2. The CDR3 runs to 16 residues. V lost 1 base and J lost 4; bases outside the gene matches: 11. The V gene's germline CDR1 is GTSNPN and CDR2 SVGIG (reference sequence). The CDR3 sequence is CAWSGGGMGGPDTQYF. The CDR3 nucleotides are TGTGCCTGGAGTGGGGGCGGTATGGGAGGGCCAGATACGCAGTATTTT.

The genes are TRBV21-1 and TRBJ2-1; TRBD1, the table's D call, lacks a check against the DNA. TRBV21-1 is noted as a pseudogene. The CDR3 contains 14 residues. The CDR3, as DNA: TGTGCCAGCGGCCGGACAGGTCCAAACAATGAGCAGTTCTTC. Encoded protein: CASGRTGPNNEQFF.

V gene TRBV7-2 combines with J gene TRBJ1-1; unclear D gene. Trimming removed 3 bases from V and 5 bases from J, with 13 bases in between. CDR3 length: 14 residues. Germline V gives CDR1 SGHTA, CDR2 FQGNSA. CDR3 loop: CASSLTVRWTEAFF. CDR3 DNA sequence: TGTGCCAGCAGCTTGACGGTGCGGTGGACTGAAGCTTTCTTT.

This clone was detected only once. The chain couples TRBV14 to TRBJ1-1; no clear D. The CDR3 runs to 13 residues. Germline lookup yields CDR1 SGHDN and CDR2 FVKESK. The ends were cut back, 4 bases at V and 0 bases at J, with 6 bases in the middle. CDR3: CASSLSVNTEAFF. CDR3 DNA: TGTGCCAGCAGCCTTTCTGTGAACACTGAAGCTTTCTTT.

The rearrangement uses TRBV3-1 (or the pseudogene TRBV3-2) and TRBJ1-6; D unresolved. This CDR3 region has 12 residues. The germline CDR1 and CDR2 sequences are LGHDT and YNNKEL (reference sequence). Trimming removed 4 bases at V and 6 bases at J, with 4 bases between. The CDR3 DNA sequence: TGTGCCAGCAGCCTGCGTAATTCACCCCTCCACTTT. Amino acids: CASSLRNSPLHF.

The V call is TRBV6-1, the J call TRBJ2-1; 8 positions match TRBD1. The length of the CDR3 is 14 residues. Germline loops: CDR1 MNHNS, CDR2 SASEGT. V trimming: 3 bases; J trimming: 4 bases; junction bases outside the gene matches: 2. CDR3 region: CASSEGDRYNEQFF. As DNA, the CDR3 is TGTGCCAGCAGTGAGGGGGACAGGTACAATGAGCAGTTCTTC.

The genes are TRBV10-3 and TRBJ1-1, with D possibly TRBD1 on 5 matching bases. This CDR3 has 12 amino acids. V lost 4 bases and J lost 11, with 14 bases in between. Germline-derived CDR1 and CDR2 are ENHRY and SYGVKD. Here the CDR3 reads CAISGTGGDAFF. The CDR3 region has the DNA TGTGCCATCAGTGGGACGGGAGGGGATGCTTTCTTT.